The 3 T cell receptor beta chains below come from one sample, sequenced in a study of long-term antiretroviral therapy in people with HIV (dated by TCRdb to between 2021 and 2024). The immunoSEQ hsTCRB v3.0 assay was used at survey level resolution for TRB variable region sequencing. The table comes from immuneACCESS by way of TCRdb, which keeps in-frame sequences with V and J called. Part of the clones is missing from these tables; in studies checked, under half for an unresolved V gene and the rest for unknown reasons. Across this sample there are some 31,000 clones, with around 96% seen only once. The ten largest clones take up around 7.4% of the sample. The sample here was unsorted PBMCs, taken 5.3 years after starting antiretroviral therapy. These receptors originate from a man aged 30 to 39 with HIV.

The CDR3 region has the DNA TGTGCCGCCTGGTCCGCTGAAGCTTTCTTT. The encoded protein is CAAWSAEAFF. The rearrangement links TRBV9 to TRBJ1-1; no definite D call. In germline, CDR1 is SGDLS, CDR2 YYNGEE. The V gene lost 10 bases and the J gene lost 6 bases, with 10 bases spanning the gap. The CDR3 has 10 amino acids.

V and J are TRBV2 and TRBJ1-1; D gene ambiguous. CDR1 is SNHLY and CDR2 is FYNNEI in the germline V gene. This CDR3 region has 14 residues. V was clipped by 6 bases and J by 0 bases, with 11 bases between them. CDR3 bases: TGTGCCAGCAGCCCTAGTGGGCTGAACACTGAAGCTTTCTTT. It yields the protein CASSPSGLNTEAFF.

A single count supports this clone. The V call is TRBV5-4, the J call TRBJ2-1, with TRBD2 matching 10 bases. This CDR3 has 15 amino acids. Trimming took 0 bases from V and 7 from J; bases not matched to a gene: 4. The V gene's germline CDR1 is SGHNT and CDR2 YYREEE (reference sequence). CDR3: CASSLGAGGPNEQFF. The CDR3 nucleotides read TGTGCCAGCAGCTTGGGAGCGGGAGGGCCTAATGAGCAGTTCTTC.